This entry features one T cell receptor beta chain sequence. Antigen specificity is unknown. Time point in this sample: 2014-2015 season, pre-vaccination. Adults were given seasonal inactivated influenza vaccine, and blood CD4 subsets were sorted before and after vaccination. The assay was immunoSEQ multiplex PCR, and TCRdb's table has in-frame clones only and misses some. The sample has around 13,000 clones, roughly 78% seen once. The data originate from a study of follicular helper T cells after annual influenza vaccination. Study background: Some donors were sampled over the 2013-2014, 2014-2015 and 2015-2016 vaccinations. Study outcomes and limitations: Yearly vaccinations repeatedly recalled conserved clonotypes in ICOS+CD38+ cTfh. ICOS+CD38+ cTfh clonality tracked population frequency, and its change tracked circulating plasmablast change.

The specimen comprised CXCR5- memory CD4+ T cells sorted from blood, sampled on the day of influenza vaccination. The receptor was derived from an adult who received the influenza vaccine.

CDR3 loop: CATKPKKNTGELFF. CDR3 coding DNA: TGTGCCACGAAACCAAAAAAGAACACCGGGGAGCTGTTTTTT. This chain joins TRBV19 and TRBJ2-2; D is ambiguous. The CDR3 loop spans 14 amino acids. Trimming left V 10 bases short and J 1 base short, with 13 bases between. Germline assignment: CDR1 LNHDA and CDR2 SQIVND (reference sequence). Complete variable domain (other parts from reference TRBV19 and TRBJ2-2): DGGITQSPKYLFRKEGQNVTLSCEQNLNHDAMYWYRQDPGQGLRLIYYSQIVNDFQKGDIAEGYSVSREKKESFPLTVTSAQKNPTAFYLCATKPKKNTGELFFGEGSRLTVL.